A selection of T cell receptor beta chains follows, all from one sample in a study of OX40 agonist ivuxolimab in advanced cancers. Sequencing was performed with immunoSEQ multiplex PCR; in TCRdb, only in-frame clones are kept and a portion is missing. The sample carries 70,000 to 85,000 clones, almost 85% recorded once. The input for sequencing was CD4+ or CD8+ T cells sorted from blood, taken in a trial of the OX40 agonist ivuxolimab. These receptors were obtained from an adult with an advanced solid tumor such as melanoma, head and neck, liver or kidney cancer. The CDR3 runs from the conserved cysteine through the conserved F or W. The D gene is left open where the match is weak. Clone size appears in some rows only: once, few, many, or a class for an expanded clone.

V gene	D gene	clone size	J gene	CDR3 protein	CDR3 DNA
TRBV19	NA	NA	TRBJ2-1	CASSIDPRRAVRNEQFF	TGTGCCAGTAGTATAGACCCCCGGCGGGCGGTTAGGAATGAGCAGTTCTTC
TRBV7-9	NA	NA	TRBJ2-5	CASSLAGETQYF	TGTGCCAGCAGCTTAGCGGGAGAGACCCAGTACTTC
TRBV7-2	TRBD1	NA	TRBJ1-1	CASRTGTLNTEAFF	TGTGCCAGCAGGACAGGGACGTTAAACACTGAAGCTTTCTTT
TRBV5-6	NA	NA	TRBJ1-5	CASSLAGGVGQPQHF	TGTGCCAGCAGCTTGGCCGGGGGGGTAGGCCAGCCCCAGCATTTT
TRBV5-5	NA	NA	TRBJ1-5	CASSLGLGVGNQPQHF	TGTGCCAGCAGCTTGGGGTTAGGGGTCGGCAATCAGCCCCAGCATTTT
TRBV5-4	NA	NA	TRBJ2-4	CASSFQGGAKNIQYF	TGTGCCAGCAGCTTCCAGGGGGGAGCCAAAAACATTCAGTACTTC
TRBV5-1	TRBD1	NA	TRBJ1-2	CASSFGARGQDYGYTF	TGCGCCAGCAGCTTCGGCGCCAGGGGGCAGGACTATGGCTACACCTTC
TRBV19	NA	NA	TRBJ1-3	CASKDVGPGNTIYF	TGTGCCAGTAAAGATGTGGGTCCGGGAAACACCATATATTTT
TRBV5-6	TRBD2	NA	TRBJ2-7	CASSFLSGRAYEQYF	TGTGCCAGCAGCTTCCTTAGCGGGAGGGCTTACGAGCAGTACTTC
TRBV6-5	NA	few	TRBJ1-5	CASKGLNSNQPQHF	TGTGCCAGCAAGGGGCTTAATAGCAATCAGCCCCAGCATTTT
TRBV4-3	NA	once	TRBJ2-3	CASSPSATDTQYF	TGCGCCAGCAGTCCTAGCGCCACAGATACGCAGTATTTT
TRBV7-3	NA	NA	TRBJ2-3	CASSSNTDTQYF	TGTGCCAGCAGCTCCAACACAGATACGCAGTATTTT
TRBV6-1	NA	NA	TRBJ2-2	CASRNRDRNTGELFF	TGTGCCAGCAGGAACCGGGACCGAAACACCGGGGAGCTGTTTTTT
TRBV27	NA	NA	TRBJ2-7	CASSFSGSFPPREQYF	TGTGCCAGCAGTTTCTCCGGGAGCTTCCCCCCCCGGGAGCAGTACTTC
TRBV30	NA	once	TRBJ1-5	CASGQFNQPQHF	TGTGCCTCTGGACAATTCAATCAGCCCCAGCATTTT
TRBV30	NA	NA	TRBJ1-1	CAWSVWGGPENTEAFF	TGTGCCTGGAGTGTATGGGGCGGCCCAGAGAACACTGAAGCTTTCTTT
TRBV27	TRBD1	NA	TRBJ2-4	CASASGGAAKNIQYF	TGTGCCAGTGCCTCAGGGGGCGCGGCCAAAAACATTCAGTACTTC
TRBV6-5	TRBD2	NA	TRBJ2-1	CASRSTSGSYEQFF	TGTGCCAGCAGGTCGACTAGCGGGAGTTATGAGCAGTTCTTC
TRBV18	NA	NA	TRBJ2-7	CASSSLRSGIIDEQYF	TGTGCCAGCTCATCCTTACGATCGGGTATCATCGACGAGCAGTACTTC
TRBV27	TRBD1	NA	TRBJ2-2	CASGFLQGADTGELFF	TGTGCCAGCGGGTTTTTACAGGGGGCGGACACCGGGGAGCTGTTTTTT
TRBV28	TRBD2	once	TRBJ2-3	CASSLAGGSGDTQYF	TGTGCCAGCAGTTTAGCTGGCGGGAGTGGGGATACGCAGTATTTT
TRBV5-1	TRBD2	NA	TRBJ2-3	CASSLAPTSGRTDTQYF	TGCGCCAGCAGCTTGGCCCCGACTAGCGGCCGCACAGATACGCAGTATTTT
TRBV5-1	NA	NA	TRBJ1-2	CASSLGQIYGYTF	TGCGCCAGCAGCTTGGGACAGATCTATGGCTACACCTTC
TRBV28	NA	NA	TRBJ1-4	CASSSTEFNEKLFF	TGTGCCAGCAGTTCGACAGAGTTTAATGAAAAACTGTTTTTT
TRBV2	NA	NA	TRBJ1-5	CASSVEASNQPQHF	TGTGCCAGCAGCGTGGAGGCTAGCAATCAGCCCCAGCATTTT
TRBV2	NA	NA	TRBJ2-2	CASSDWGLGGELFF	TGTGCCAGCAGTGATTGGGGGTTGGGCGGGGAGCTGTTTTTT
TRBV28	TRBD1	NA	TRBJ1-4	CASRKEGQTNEKLFF	TGTGCCAGCAGAAAAGAGGGACAGACTAATGAAAAACTGTTTTTT
TRBV7-2	NA	NA	TRBJ2-1	CASSVLGGGPLF	TGTGCCAGCAGCGTCCTGGGCGGCGGCCCACTCTTC
TRBV10-2	NA	few	TRBJ1-1	CASQDGDTEAFF	TGCGCCAGCCAAGACGGTGACACTGAAGCTTTCTTT
TRBV6-6	NA	NA	TRBJ1-5	CASSLRVNQPQHF	TGTGCCAGCAGTTTAAGAGTAAATCAGCCCCAGCATTTT
TRBV9	NA	once	TRBJ2-3	CASSTLVGGGTDTQYF	TGTGCCAGCAGCACCCTAGTGGGAGGGGGGACAGATACGCAGTATTTT
TRBV18	TRBD1	NA	TRBJ1-1	CASSRDRKNTEAFF	TGTGCCAGCTCACGGGACAGGAAGAACACTGAAGCTTTCTTT
TRBV2	NA	NA	TRBJ1-6	CASSEVNSPLHF	TGTGCCAGCAGTGAGGTAAATTCACCCCTCCACTTT
TRBV7-9	TRBD1	NA	TRBJ1-1	CASSSRDRGLAEAFF	TGTGCCAGCAGCTCCCGGGACAGGGGGCTGGCTGAAGCTTTCTTT
TRBV29-1	NA	NA	TRBJ2-7	CSVEGQGGYEQYF	TGCAGCGTTGAAGGACAGGGAGGGTACGAGCAGTACTTC
TRBV15	NA	NA	TRBJ1-1	CATSRGGSDTEAFF	TGTGCCACCAGCAGGGGGGGGTCGGACACTGAAGCTTTCTTT
TRBV28	NA	NA	TRBJ2-7	CVSSLSNYEQYF	TGTGTCAGCAGTTTATCGAACTACGAGCAGTACTTC
TRBV27	TRBD1	once	TRBJ1-1	CASRPRETGATEAFF	TGTGCCAGCAGACCACGGGAGACAGGGGCTACTGAAGCTTTCTTT
TRBV7-6	NA	NA	TRBJ2-7	CASSLVVGHEQYF	TGTGCCAGCAGCTTAGTCGTGGGACACGAGCAGTACTTC
TRBV28	NA	NA	TRBJ2-1	CASSPSIRGGYNEQFF	TGTGCCAGCAGTCCTAGCATTCGGGGTGGGTACAATGAGCAGTTCTTC
TRBV7-8	NA	NA	TRBJ2-7	CASSLGAVSYEQYF	TGTGCCAGCAGTCTCGGGGCGGTCTCCTACGAGCAGTACTTC
TRBV27	NA	NA	TRBJ1-6	CASTAVARGSNSPLHF	TGTGCCAGCACCGCCGTCGCCCGCGGGTCTAATTCACCCCTCCACTTT
TRBV7-2	TRBD1	once	TRBJ2-7	CASSSRTGYYEQYF	TGTGCCAGCAGCTCGAGGACAGGGTACTACGAGCAGTACTTC
TRBV29-1	TRBD1	NA	TRBJ1-5	CSFRDRDQPQHF	TGCAGCTTCCGGGACAGGGATCAGCCCCAGCATTTT
TRBV11-1	NA	NA	TRBJ1-2	CASSLARGGYGYTF	TGTGCCAGCAGCTTAGCGCGGGGAGGCTATGGCTACACCTTC
TRBV11-2	TRBD2	NA	TRBJ2-1	CASRRGGGVEGHNEQFF	TGTGCCAGCAGGCGGGGGGGCGGAGTAGAGGGCCACAATGAGCAGTTCTTC
TRBV20-1	TRBD2	NA	TRBJ2-7	CSAGLAGKQYF	TGCAGTGCCGGACTAGCGGGAAAGCAGTACTTC
TRBV5-1	TRBD1	few	TRBJ1-1	CASSETGTVNTEAFF	TGCGCCAGCAGCGAAACCGGGACAGTGAACACTGAAGCTTTCTTT
TRBV5-1	NA	NA	TRBJ2-5	CASSPTLQGGRETQYF	TGCGCCAGCAGCCCGACACTACAGGGGGGGCGAGAGACCCAGTACTTC
TRBV9	TRBD2	NA	TRBJ2-1	CASSVLAGGYNEQFF	TGTGCCAGCAGCGTACTAGCGGGAGGGTACAATGAGCAGTTCTTC
TRBV11-3	NA	NA	TRBJ2-1	CASSLDQAYNEQFF	TGTGCCAGCAGCTTAGATCAAGCCTACAATGAGCAGTTCTTC
TRBV5-1	NA	NA	TRBJ2-3	CASSLEPSTDTQYF	TGCGCCAGCAGCTTGGAGCCGAGCACAGATACGCAGTATTTT
TRBV7-6	TRBD2	NA	TRBJ2-1	CASSLVAGGRNEQFF	TGTGCCAGCAGCTTAGTAGCGGGAGGCCGCAATGAGCAGTTCTTC
TRBV18	TRBD1	NA	TRBJ1-2	CASSPGTGGNYGYTF	TGTGCCAGCTCGCCTGGGACAGGGGGCAACTATGGCTACACCTTC
TRBV4-1	NA	NA	TRBJ2-7	CASSQSPTTYEQYF	TGCGCCAGCAGCCAATCACCCACCACCTACGAGCAGTACTTC
TRBV5-1	NA	few	TRBJ1-2	CASSFGISEGYTF	TGCGCCAGCAGTTTCGGGATCTCTGAGGGCTACACCTTC
TRBV6-5	NA	NA	TRBJ1-2	CASSAQNYGYTF	TGTGCCAGCAGTGCTCAGAACTATGGCTACACCTTC
TRBV5-8	NA	NA	TRBJ1-2	CASSPGLNYGYTF	TGTGCCAGCAGCCCCGGACTGAACTATGGCTACACCTTC
TRBV7-2	NA	NA	TRBJ1-1	CASSPLRGMNTEAFF	TGTGCCAGCAGCCCCCTACGAGGGATGAACACTGAAGCTTTCTTT
TRBV18	NA	NA	TRBJ2-4	CASSPPSGALDIQYF	TGTGCCAGCTCACCACCCTCGGGGGCGCTGGACATTCAGTACTTC